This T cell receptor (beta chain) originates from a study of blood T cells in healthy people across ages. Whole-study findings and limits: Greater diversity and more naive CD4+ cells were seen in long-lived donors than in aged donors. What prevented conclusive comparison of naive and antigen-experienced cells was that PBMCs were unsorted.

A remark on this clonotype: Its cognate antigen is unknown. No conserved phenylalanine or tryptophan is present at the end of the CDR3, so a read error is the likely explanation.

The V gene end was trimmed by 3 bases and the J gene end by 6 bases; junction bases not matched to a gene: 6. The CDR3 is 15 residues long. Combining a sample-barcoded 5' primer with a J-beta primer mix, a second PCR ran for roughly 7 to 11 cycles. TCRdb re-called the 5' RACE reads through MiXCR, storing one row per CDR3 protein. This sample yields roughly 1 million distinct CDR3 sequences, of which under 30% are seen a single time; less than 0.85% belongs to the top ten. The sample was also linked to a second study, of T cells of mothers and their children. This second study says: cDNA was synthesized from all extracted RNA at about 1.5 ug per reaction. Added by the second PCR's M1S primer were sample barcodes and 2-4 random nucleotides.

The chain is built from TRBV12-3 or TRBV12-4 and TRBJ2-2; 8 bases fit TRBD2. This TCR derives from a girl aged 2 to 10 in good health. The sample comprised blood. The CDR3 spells CASSLSGSGAGELFS. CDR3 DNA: TGTGCCAGCAGTTTGAGCGGGAGCGGCGCCGGGGAGCTGTTTTCT.